These 23 T cell receptor beta chains share one sample of origin, sequenced in a study of blood T cell repertoires in COVID-19 (dated by TCRdb to the early 2020s). To prepare the library, the immunoSEQ multiplex PCR assay was applied. This immuneACCESS table, as held by TCRdb, lists in-frame sequences with V and J called but not all clones. Of the missing ones, under half trace to an unresolved V gene in checked studies; the others have no known cause. This sample has about 55,000 clones in its table, and approximately 83% of those were observed once. The ten largest clonotypes hold 11% of the sample. The sequenced sample consisted of peripheral blood. These receptors were taken from an elderly man with COVID-19, enrolled during active disease.

The rearrangement joins TRBV30 to TRBJ1-3, with 7 positions matching TRBD1. CDR3 size: 14 residues. V was clipped by 3 bases and J by 0 bases; unmatched bases: 2. Per germline, CDR1 GTSNPN and CDR2 SVGIG (reference sequence). The CDR3 DNA reads as TGTGCCTGGAGGGACAGGACCTCTGGAAACACCATATATTTT. Its protein is CAWRDRTSGNTIYF. The full variable domain, in which reference TRBV30 and TRBJ1-3 provide the parts outside the CDR3, is SQTIHQWPATLVQPVGSPLSLECTVEGTSNPNLYWYRQAAGRGLQLLFYSVGIGQISSEVPQNLSASRPQDRQFILSSKKLLLSDSGFYLCAWRDRTSGNTIYFGEGSWLTVV.

V usage is TRBV4-3 and J usage is TRBJ1-4, with no clear D. Trimming shortened V by 0 bases and J by 6 bases, and 14 bases separated the two germline ends. Germline assignment: CDR1 LGHNA and CDR2 YSLEER. CDR3 length: 16 amino acids. CDR3 amino acids: CASSQDREREDEKLFF. The CDR3 DNA sequence: TGCGCCAGCAGCCAAGACCGGGAGCGGGAAGATGAAAAACTGTTTTTT.

CDR3 loop: CASSQQAGELFF. DNA for the CDR3: TGTGCCAGCAGCCAACAAGCCGGGGAGCTGTTTTTT. V is TRBV6-5 and J is TRBJ2-2; the D is unclear. The V gene's germline CDR1 is MNHEY and CDR2 SVGAGI. This CDR3 contains 12 residues. V lost 6 bases and J lost 6, with 8 bases in between.

The V call is TRBV6-5, the J call TRBJ1-5, with D possibly TRBD1 on 6 matching bases. CDR3 length equals 14 residues. V lost 8 bases and J lost 1, with 12 bases in between. Germline-derived CDR1 and CDR2 are MNHEY and SVGAGI. The CDR3 loop reads CASGADRSNQPQHF. CDR3 coding DNA: TGTGCCAGCGGGGCAGACAGGAGCAATCAGCCCCAGCATTTT.

The V gene is TRBV11-2, the J gene TRBJ1-3; possible D gene TRBD1, 6 bases. The CDR3 covers 15 residues. The V end was cut by 3 bases, the J end by 0 bases, with 9 bases between. The V gene's germline CDR1 is SGHAT and CDR2 FQNNGV. Written as DNA, the CDR3 is TGTGCCAGCAGCTTCGGACAGAGCTCTGGAAACACCATATATTTT. As protein: CASSFGQSSGNTIYF.

V usage is TRBV19 and J usage is TRBJ1-2, with TRBD1 matching over 9 bases. Germline V lookup: CDR1 LNHDA, CDR2 SQIVND (reference sequence). The trim removed 3 bases at V and 6 bases at J, leaving 8 bases unmatched. This CDR3 comprises 15 residues. The CDR3 reads CASSIYTWTGDGYTF. The CDR3 DNA reads as TGTGCCAGTAGTATCTATACCTGGACAGGGGATGGCTACACCTTC.

CDR3 bases: TGTGCCAGCAGCTTAGATGGCGGACAGGCCAGCTATGGCTACACCTTC. Translation gives CASSLDGGQASYGYTF. The chain uses TRBV11-2 and TRBJ1-2, with 7 bases identical to TRBD1. The CDR3 is made up of 16 amino acids. CDR1 and CDR2 from the germline V gene are SGHAT and FQNNGV. The J segment lost 4 bases and the V segment lost 0 bases, leaving 8 bases of the junction unmatched.

The gene calls are TRBV24-1 and TRBJ2-1; 11 nucleotides agree with TRBD2. Per germline, CDR1 KGHDR and CDR2 SFDVKD. The CDR3 has 16 residues. Trimming cost V 3 bases and J 2 bases; bases outside gene matches: 2. The CDR3 DNA follows: TGTGCCACCAGTGATGCTAGCGGGGGGACCTACAATGAGCAGTTCTTC. The encoded protein is CATSDASGGTYNEQFF.

V is TRBV4-1 and J is TRBJ2-1; 11 nucleotides match TRBD2. V was pared by 1 base and J by 9 bases, with 5 bases of the junction left unmatched. The CDR3 is 15 amino acids. In germline, CDR1 is MGHRA, CDR2 YSYEKL. The DNA of the CDR3 is TGCGCCAGCAGCCAAGGACTAGCGGGGAGTGGTGAGCAGTTCTTC. It yields the protein CASSQGLAGSGEQFF.

This clone occurred once. The rearrangement uses TRBV23-1 and TRBJ1-2; D ambiguous. TRBV23-1 is an ORF; its function is uncertain. Between the trimmed V and J ends, which lost 3 bases and 3 bases, there was a span of 17 bases. The CDR3 spans 16 residues. The CDR3: CASSQDWRRADYGYTF. In DNA form, the CDR3 reads TGCGCCAGCAGTCAGGACTGGAGGAGGGCCGACTATGGCTACACCTTC.

The rearrangement links TRBV3-1 (or the pseudogene TRBV3-2) to TRBJ1-1; 7 nucleotides align to TRBD1. V shed 2 bases, J shed 8 bases, and the junction held 5 bases outside the gene matches. The CDR3 is 13 amino acids. Germline V gene sequence: CDR1 LGHDT, CDR2 YNNKEL (reference sequence). The CDR3 DNA follows: TGTGCCAGCAGCCAAAAGACAGGGTACGAAGCTTTCTTT. This sequence encodes CASSQKTGYEAFF.

This sequence joins TRBV7-9 and TRBJ2-1; 13 nucleotides line up with TRBD2. CDR1 and CDR2 (germline): SEHNR, FQNEAQ (reference sequence). This CDR3 is 16 amino acids long. J gave up 8 bases and V 4 bases, and 8 bases lay outside the gene matches. CDR3 protein: CASSSTGTSGIHEQFF. The CDR3 region has the DNA TGTGCCAGCAGCTCAACCGGGACTAGCGGGATCCATGAGCAGTTCTTC.

The J gene is TRBJ2-1, the V gene TRBV27; 12 nucleotides agree with TRBD1. The junction had 8 bases not matched to a gene; V was cut back by 4 bases and J by 7 bases. The V gene's germline CDR1 is MNHEY and CDR2 SMNVEV (reference sequence). The CDR3 has 16 amino acids. CDR3 loop: CASSSPGQGARNEQFF. The CDR3 DNA reads as TGTGCCAGCAGTTCTCCGGGACAGGGGGCAAGAAATGAGCAGTTCTTC.

The chain couples TRBV5-1 to TRBJ1-4, with 9 bases that match TRBD1. The junction had 6 bases not matched to a gene; V was cut back by 3 bases and J by 3 bases. The CDR3 runs 16 residues. Germline V gene data show CDR1 as SGHRS and CDR2 as YFSETQ. The CDR3: CASSSGQGLANEKLFF. CDR3 bases: TGCGCCAGCAGCTCCGGACAGGGGTTGGCTAATGAAAAACTGTTTTTT.

This chain joins TRBV19 and TRBJ1-2, with TRBD1 identical over 7 bases. V lost 5 bases to trimming and J lost 8 bases; unmatched junction nucleotides: 8. The CDR3 has 13 residues. CDR1 and CDR2 from the germline V gene are LNHDA and SQIVND (reference sequence). The CDR3 DNA reads TGTGCCAGTAGTTCGACAGGGTCGGGAGGCTACACCTTC. This gives the protein CASSSTGSGGYTF.

Turning to this clone: The same CDR3 can be traced to other DNA sequences in this sample. The chain links TRBV5-1 to TRBJ1-5; D is unresolved. V gave up 2 bases and J gave up 2 bases, with 5 bases separating them. CDR1 is SGHRS and CDR2 is YFSETQ in the germline V gene. This CDR3 contains 13 residues. The CDR3 DNA sequence: TGCGCCAGCAGCTTCGGGGGCAATCAGCCCCAGCATTTT. It specifies CASSFGGNQPQHF.

The chain has TRBV19 and TRBJ2-6; 8 bases align to TRBD1. Losses at the gene ends were 8 bases for V and 1 base for J; bases not matched to a gene: 7. This CDR3 contains 16 residues. Germline-derived CDR1 and CDR2 are LNHDA and SQIVND (reference sequence). CDR3 protein: CASGTGGLSGANVLTF. DNA of the CDR3: TGTGCCAGTGGAACAGGGGGTCTGTCTGGGGCCAACGTCCTGACTTTC. The full variable domain, completed using reference TRBV19 and TRBJ2-6, is DGGITQSPKYLFRKEGQNVTLSCEQNLNHDAMYWYRQDPGQGLRLIYYSQIVNDFQKGDIAEGYSVSREKKESFPLTVTSAQKNPTAFYLCASGTGGLSGANVLTFGAGSRLTVL.

This sequence joins TRBV28 and TRBJ2-7, with D perhaps matching TRBD1 (7 bases). The CDR3 contains 13 residues. The V gene lost 7 bases and the J gene lost 5 bases, with 15 bases spanning the gap. The germline V gene encodes CDR1 MDHEN and CDR2 SYDVKM. The CDR3, as DNA: TGTGCCAGCACTCGAGGGGGCGGGGACGAGCAGTACTTC. Translation gives CASTRGGGDEQYF.

This clone occurred once. This rearrangement joins TRBV15 to TRBJ1-6, with TRBD1 matching 7 bases. V lost 3 bases and J lost 9; bases outside the gene matches: 8. The CDR3 runs to 15 residues. Germline values: CDR1 LNHNV, CDR2 YYDKDF (reference sequence). The CDR3 sequence is CATSSSGTATSPLHF. CDR3 DNA: TGTGCCACCAGCAGTTCCGGGACAGCTACTTCACCCCTCCACTTT.

The chain carries TRBV18 and TRBJ1-1; tentatively, D is TRBD1 (5 bases). Deletions cut 3 bases from V and 4 bases from J, with 15 bases between. CDR1 and CDR2 from the germline V gene are KGHSH and LQKENI. The CDR3 is 15 residues long. In DNA, the CDR3 is TGTGCCAGCTCACCTAGGGAGGGTGGGGGCACTGAAGCTTTCTTT. It codes for CASSPREGGGTEAFF.

The chain recombines TRBV19 with TRBJ2-5; weak D call: TRBD1 (6 bases). The CDR3 is 13 amino acids. Trimming cost V 5 bases and J 4 bases, with 11 bases left between them. Germline V gives CDR1 LNHDA, CDR2 SQIVND (reference sequence). CDR3: CASSQGRRETQYF. CDR3 coding DNA: TGTGCCAGTAGTCAGGGGAGAAGAGAGACCCAGTACTTC.

The rearrangement uses TRBV25-1 and TRBJ2-7, with D maybe TRBD2 (5 bases). The CDR3 spans 13 residues. Germline CDR1 is MGHDK and CDR2 is SYGVNS. The V gene lost 6 bases and the J gene lost 3 bases, with 12 bases spanning the gap. CDR3 in amino acids: CASSRGPGYEQYF. CDR3 nucleotides: TGTGCCAGCAGCCGGGGTCCAGGCTACGAGCAGTACTTC.

The V call is TRBV5-6, the J call TRBJ2-3; D remains unclear. This CDR3 contains 14 residues. The germline V gene has CDR1 SGHDT and CDR2 YYEEEE. V dropped 6 bases and J dropped 3 bases, with 14 bases sitting between them. The CDR3, as DNA: TGTGCCAGCACCCCCTCGGTACGGACAGATACGCAGTATTTT. Its translation: CASTPSVRTDTQYF.